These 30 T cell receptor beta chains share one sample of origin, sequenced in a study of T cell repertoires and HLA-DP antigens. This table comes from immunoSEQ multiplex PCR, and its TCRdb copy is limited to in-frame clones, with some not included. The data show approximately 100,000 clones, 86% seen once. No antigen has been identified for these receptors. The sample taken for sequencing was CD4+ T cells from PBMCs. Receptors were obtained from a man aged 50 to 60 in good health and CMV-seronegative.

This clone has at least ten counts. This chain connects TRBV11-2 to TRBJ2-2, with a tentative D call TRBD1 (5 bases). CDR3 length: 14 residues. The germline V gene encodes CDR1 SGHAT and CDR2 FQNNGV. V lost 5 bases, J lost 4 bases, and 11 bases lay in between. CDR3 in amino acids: CASSPTGFTGELFF. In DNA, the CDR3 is TGTGCCAGCAGCCCAACAGGTTTCACCGGGGAGCTGTTTTTT.

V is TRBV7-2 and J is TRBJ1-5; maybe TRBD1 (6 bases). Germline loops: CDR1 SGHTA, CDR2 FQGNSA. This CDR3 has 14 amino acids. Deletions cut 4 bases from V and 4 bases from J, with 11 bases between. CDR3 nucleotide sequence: TGTGCCAGCAGCTCAAACAGGGTGAATCAGCCCCAGCATTTT. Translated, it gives CASSSNRVNQPQHF.

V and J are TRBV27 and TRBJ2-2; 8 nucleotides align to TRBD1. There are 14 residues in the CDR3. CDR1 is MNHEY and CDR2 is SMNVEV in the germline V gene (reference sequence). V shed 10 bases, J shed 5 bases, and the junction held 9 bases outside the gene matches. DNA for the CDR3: TGTGCCACCATCGGACAGGGTTGGACCGGGGAGCTGTTTTTT. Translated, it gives CATIGQGWTGELFF.

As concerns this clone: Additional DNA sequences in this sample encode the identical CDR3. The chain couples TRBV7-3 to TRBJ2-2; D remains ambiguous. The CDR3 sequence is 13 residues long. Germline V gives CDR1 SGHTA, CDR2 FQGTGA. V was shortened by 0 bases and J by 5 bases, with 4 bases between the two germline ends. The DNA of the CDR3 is TGTGCCAGCAGCTTAACAGGAACCGGGGAGCTGTTTTTT. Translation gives CASSLTGTGELFF.

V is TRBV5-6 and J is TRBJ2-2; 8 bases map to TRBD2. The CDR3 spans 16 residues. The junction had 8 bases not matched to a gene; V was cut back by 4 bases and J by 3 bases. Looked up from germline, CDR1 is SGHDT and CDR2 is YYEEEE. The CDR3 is CASSPSGTSYTGELFF. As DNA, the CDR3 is TGTGCCAGCAGCCCCTCCGGGACTAGTTACACCGGGGAGCTGTTTTTT.

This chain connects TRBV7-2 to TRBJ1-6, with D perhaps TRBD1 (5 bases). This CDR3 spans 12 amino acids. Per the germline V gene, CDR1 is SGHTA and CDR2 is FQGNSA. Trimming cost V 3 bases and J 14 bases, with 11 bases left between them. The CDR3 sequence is CASSLDTRSLHF. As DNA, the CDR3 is TGTGCCAGCAGCTTGGACACGCGGTCCCTCCACTTT.

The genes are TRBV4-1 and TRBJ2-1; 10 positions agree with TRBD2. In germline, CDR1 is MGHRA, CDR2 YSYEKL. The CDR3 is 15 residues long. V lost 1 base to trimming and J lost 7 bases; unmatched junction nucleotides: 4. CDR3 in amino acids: CASSQALAGANEQFF. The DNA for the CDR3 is TGCGCCAGCAGCCAAGCTCTAGCGGGAGCAAATGAGCAGTTCTTC.

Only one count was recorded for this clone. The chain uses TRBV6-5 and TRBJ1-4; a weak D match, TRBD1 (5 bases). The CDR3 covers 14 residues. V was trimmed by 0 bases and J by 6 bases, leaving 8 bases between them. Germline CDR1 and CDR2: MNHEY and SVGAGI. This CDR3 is CASSYSTGDEKLFF. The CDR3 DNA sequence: TGTGCCAGCAGTTACTCTACAGGTGATGAAAAACTGTTTTTT.

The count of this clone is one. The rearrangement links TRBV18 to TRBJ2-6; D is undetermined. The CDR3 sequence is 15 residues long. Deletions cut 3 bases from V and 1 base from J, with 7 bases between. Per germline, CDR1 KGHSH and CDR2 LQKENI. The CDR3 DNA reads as TGTGCCAGCTCACCCGCGTTTTCTGGGGCCAACGTCCTGACTTTC. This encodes CASSPAFSGANVLTF.

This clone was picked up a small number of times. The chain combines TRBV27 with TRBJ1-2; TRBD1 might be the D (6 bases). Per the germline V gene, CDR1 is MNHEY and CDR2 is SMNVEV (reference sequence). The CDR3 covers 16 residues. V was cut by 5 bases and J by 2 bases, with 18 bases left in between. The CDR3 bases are TGTGCCAGCAGTATGACAGGTCAACCCAAAAACTATGGCTACACCTTC. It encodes CASSMTGQPKNYGYTF.

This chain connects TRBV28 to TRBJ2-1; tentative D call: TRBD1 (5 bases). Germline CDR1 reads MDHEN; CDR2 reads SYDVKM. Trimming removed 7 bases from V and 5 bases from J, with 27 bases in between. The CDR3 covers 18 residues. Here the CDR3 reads CASTTPGPHFGAHNEQFF. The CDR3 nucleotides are TGTGCCAGCACAACCCCCGGGCCGCACTTTGGGGCACACAATGAGCAGTTCTTC.

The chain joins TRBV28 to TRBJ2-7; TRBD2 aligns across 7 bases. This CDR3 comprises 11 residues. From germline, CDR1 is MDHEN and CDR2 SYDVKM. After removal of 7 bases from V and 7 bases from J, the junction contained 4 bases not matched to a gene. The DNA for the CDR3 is TGTGCCAGCACCACCGGGGGGGAGCAGTACTTC. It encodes CASTTGGEQYF.

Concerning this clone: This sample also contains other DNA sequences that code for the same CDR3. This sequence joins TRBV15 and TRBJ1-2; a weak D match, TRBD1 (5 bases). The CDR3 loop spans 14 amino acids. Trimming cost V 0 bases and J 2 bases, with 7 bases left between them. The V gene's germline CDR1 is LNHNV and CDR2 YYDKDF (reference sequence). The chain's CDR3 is CATSRDRGNYGYTF. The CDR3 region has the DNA TGTGCCACCAGCAGAGACCGGGGCAACTATGGCTACACCTTC.

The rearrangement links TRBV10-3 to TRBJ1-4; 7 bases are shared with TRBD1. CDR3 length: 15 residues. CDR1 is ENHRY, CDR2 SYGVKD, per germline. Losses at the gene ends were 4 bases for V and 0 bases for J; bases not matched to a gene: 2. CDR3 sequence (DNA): TGTGCCATCAGTGGGACAGGTGCAACTAATGAAAAACTGTTTTTT. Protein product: CAISGTGATNEKLFF.

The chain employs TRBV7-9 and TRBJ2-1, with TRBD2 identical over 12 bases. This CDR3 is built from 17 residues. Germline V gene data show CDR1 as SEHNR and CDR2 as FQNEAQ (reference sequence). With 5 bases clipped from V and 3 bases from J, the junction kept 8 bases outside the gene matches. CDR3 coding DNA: TGTGCCAGCAGCCCAAGGGCACTAGCGGGAGGCTACAATGAGCAGTTCTTC. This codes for CASSPRALAGGYNEQFF.

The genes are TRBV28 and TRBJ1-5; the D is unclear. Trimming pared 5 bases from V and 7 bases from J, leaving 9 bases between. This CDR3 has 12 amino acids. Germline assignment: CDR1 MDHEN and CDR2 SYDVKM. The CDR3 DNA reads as TGTGCCAGCAGTCCCATAGACCAGCCCCAGCATTTT. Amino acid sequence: CASSPIDQPQHF.

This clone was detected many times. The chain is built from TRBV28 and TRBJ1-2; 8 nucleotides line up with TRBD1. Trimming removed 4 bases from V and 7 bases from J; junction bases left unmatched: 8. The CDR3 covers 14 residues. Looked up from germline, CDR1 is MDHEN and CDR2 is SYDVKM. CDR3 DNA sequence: TGTGCCAGCAGTTCAGGGGGCGCGATGAGTGGCTACACCTTC. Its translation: CASSSGGAMSGYTF.

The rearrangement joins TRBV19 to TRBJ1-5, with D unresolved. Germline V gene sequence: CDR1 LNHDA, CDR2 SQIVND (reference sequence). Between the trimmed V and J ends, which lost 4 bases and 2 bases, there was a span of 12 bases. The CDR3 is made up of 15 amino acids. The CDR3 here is CASSKNDGRNQPQHF. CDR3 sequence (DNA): TGTGCCAGTAGTAAAAACGACGGACGCAATCAGCCCCAGCATTTT.

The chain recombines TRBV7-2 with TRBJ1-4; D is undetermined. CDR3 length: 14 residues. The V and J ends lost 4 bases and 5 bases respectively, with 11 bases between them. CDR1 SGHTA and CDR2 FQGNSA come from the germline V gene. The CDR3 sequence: CASSSSGKNEKLFF. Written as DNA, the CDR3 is TGTGCCAGCAGCTCCTCCGGGAAAAATGAAAAACTGTTTTTT.

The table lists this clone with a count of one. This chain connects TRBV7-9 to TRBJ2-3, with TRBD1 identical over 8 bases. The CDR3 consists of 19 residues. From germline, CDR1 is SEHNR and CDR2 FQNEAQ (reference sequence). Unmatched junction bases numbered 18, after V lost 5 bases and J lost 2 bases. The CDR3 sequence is CASSRYPVNDRGNTDTQYF. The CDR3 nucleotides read TGTGCCAGCAGCCGCTATCCCGTAAACGACAGGGGAAACACAGATACGCAGTATTTT.

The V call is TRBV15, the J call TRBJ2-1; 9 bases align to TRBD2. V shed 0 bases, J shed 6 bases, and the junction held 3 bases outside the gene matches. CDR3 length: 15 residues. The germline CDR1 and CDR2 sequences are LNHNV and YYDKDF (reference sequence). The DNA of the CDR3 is TGTGCCACCAGCAGAGACCCTAGCGGGGTCAATGAGCAGTTCTTC. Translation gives CATSRDPSGVNEQFF.

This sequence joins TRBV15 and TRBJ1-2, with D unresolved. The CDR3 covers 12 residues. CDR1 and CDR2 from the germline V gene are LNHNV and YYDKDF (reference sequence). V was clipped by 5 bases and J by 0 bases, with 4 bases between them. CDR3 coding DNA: TGTGCCACCAGCTCCGCTAACTATGGCTACACCTTC. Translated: CATSSANYGYTF.

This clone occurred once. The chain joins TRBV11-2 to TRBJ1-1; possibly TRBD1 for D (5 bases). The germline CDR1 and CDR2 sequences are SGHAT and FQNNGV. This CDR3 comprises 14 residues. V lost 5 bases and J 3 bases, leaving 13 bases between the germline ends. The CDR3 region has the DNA TGTGCCAGCAGCCGAAGCCAGGGTTACACTGAAGCTTTCTTT. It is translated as CASSRSQGYTEAFF.

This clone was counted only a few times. CDR3 protein: CASSSVQGYAFF. CDR3 coding DNA: TGTGCCAGCAGCTCCGTACAGGGTTACGCTTTCTTT. The chain uses TRBV7-3 and TRBJ1-1; maybe TRBD1 (6 bases). The germline CDR1 and CDR2 sequences are SGHTA and FQGTGA. This CDR3 contains 12 residues. Trimming took 4 bases from V and 11 from J, leaving 14 bases between them.

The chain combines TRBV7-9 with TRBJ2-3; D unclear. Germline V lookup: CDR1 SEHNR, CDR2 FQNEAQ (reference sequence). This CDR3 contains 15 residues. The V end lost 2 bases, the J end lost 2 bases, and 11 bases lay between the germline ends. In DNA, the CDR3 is TGTGCCAGCAGCTTATGGCAGGCGAACACAGATACGCAGTATTTT. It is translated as CASSLWQANTDTQYF.

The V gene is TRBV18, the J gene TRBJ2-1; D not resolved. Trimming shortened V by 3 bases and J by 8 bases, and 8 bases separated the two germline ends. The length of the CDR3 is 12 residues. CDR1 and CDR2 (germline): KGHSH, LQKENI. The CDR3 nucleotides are TGTGCCAGCTCACCGCTACGGGATGAGCAGTTCTTC. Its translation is CASSPLRDEQFF.

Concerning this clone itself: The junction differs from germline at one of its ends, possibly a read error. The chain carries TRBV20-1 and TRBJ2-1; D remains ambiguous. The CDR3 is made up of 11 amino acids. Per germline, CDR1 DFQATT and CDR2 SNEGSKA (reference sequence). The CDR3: CSASLHYRAVF. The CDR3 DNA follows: TGCAGTGCTAGCCTTCACTACCGGGCAGTCTTC.

The CDR3 is CASSIPGLAGNEQFF. As DNA, the CDR3 is TGTGCCAGTAGTATCCCGGGACTAGCGGGCAATGAGCAGTTCTTC. The chain joins TRBV19 to TRBJ2-1, with 12 bases fitting TRBD2. Germline-derived CDR1 and CDR2 are LNHDA and SQIVND (reference sequence). The V gene end was trimmed by 3 bases and the J gene end by 6 bases; junction bases not matched to a gene: 3. The CDR3 has 15 residues.

CDR3 nucleotides: TGTGCCAGCAGTACTACAGGTTTTACTGGAAACACCATATATTTT. Translated: CASSTTGFTGNTIYF. This chain connects TRBV6-5 to TRBJ1-3; the D gene is possibly TRBD1 (5 bases). The CDR3 spans 15 residues. Germline loops: CDR1 MNHEY, CDR2 SVGAGI. The V end lost 5 bases, the J end lost 2 bases, and 13 bases lay between the germline ends.

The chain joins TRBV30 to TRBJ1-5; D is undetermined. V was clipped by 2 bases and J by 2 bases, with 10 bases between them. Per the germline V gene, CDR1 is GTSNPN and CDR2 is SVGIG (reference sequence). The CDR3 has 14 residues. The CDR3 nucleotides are TGTGCCTGGAGTCACCCCCAGGGCAATCAGCCCCAGCATTTT. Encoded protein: CAWSHPQGNQPQHF.